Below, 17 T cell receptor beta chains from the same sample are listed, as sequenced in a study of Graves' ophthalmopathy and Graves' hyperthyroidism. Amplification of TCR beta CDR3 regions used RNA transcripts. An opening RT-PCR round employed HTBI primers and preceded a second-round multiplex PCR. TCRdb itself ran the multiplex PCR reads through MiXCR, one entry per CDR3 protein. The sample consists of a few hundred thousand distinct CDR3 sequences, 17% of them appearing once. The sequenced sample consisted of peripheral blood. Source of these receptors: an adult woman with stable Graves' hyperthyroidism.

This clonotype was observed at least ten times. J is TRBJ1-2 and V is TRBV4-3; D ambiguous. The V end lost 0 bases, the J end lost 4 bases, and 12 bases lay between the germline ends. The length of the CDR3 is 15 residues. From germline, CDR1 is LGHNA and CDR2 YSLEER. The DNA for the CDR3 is TGCGCCAGCAGCCAAGAGAGGATAGGGATCTATGGCTACACCTTC. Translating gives CASSQERIGIYGYTF.

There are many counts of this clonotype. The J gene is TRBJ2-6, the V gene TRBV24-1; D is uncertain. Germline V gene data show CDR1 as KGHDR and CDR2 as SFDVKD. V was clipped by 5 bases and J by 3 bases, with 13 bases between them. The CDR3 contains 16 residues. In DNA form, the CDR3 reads TGTGCCACCAGTGCCCCCATGGGAAGTGGGGCCAACGTCCTGACTTTC. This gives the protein CATSAPMGSGANVLTF.

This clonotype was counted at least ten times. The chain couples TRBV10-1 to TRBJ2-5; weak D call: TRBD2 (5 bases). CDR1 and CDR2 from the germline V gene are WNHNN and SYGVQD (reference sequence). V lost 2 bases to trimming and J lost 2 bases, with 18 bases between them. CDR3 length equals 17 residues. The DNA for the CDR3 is TGCGCCAGCAGTGAGGTTGGACGGGGAGAAGCACAAGAGACCCAGTACTTC. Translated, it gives CASSEVGRGEAQETQYF.

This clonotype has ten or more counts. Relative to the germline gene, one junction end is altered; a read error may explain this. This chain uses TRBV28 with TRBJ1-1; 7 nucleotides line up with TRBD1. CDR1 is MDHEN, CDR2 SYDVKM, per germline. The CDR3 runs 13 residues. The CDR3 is CASNLSTGIGAFF. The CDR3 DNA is TGTGCCAGCAATTTATCGACAGGGATTGGAGCTTTCTTT. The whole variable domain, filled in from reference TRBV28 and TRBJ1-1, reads DVKVTQSSRYLVKRTGEKVFLECVQDMDHENMFWYRQDPGLGLRLIYFSYDVKMKEKGDIPEGYSVSREKKERFSLILESASTNQTSMYLCASNLSTGIGAFFGQGTRLTVV.

CDR3 residues: CASSLGRDTTF. CDR3 coding DNA: TGTGCCAGCAGTTTAGGTCGGGACACCACCTTC. J is TRBJ1-2 and V is TRBV12-3 or TRBV12-4; tentative D call: TRBD1 (6 bases). The CDR3 covers 11 residues. V was pared by 1 base and J by 13 bases, with 10 bases between.

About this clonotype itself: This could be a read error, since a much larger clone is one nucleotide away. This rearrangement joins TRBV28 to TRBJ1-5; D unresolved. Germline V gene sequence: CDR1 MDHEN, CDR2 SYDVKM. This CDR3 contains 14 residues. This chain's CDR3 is CAGSLWPTNQPQHF. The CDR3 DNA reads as TGTGCCGGCAGTTTATGGCCTACTAATCAGCCCCAGCATTTT.

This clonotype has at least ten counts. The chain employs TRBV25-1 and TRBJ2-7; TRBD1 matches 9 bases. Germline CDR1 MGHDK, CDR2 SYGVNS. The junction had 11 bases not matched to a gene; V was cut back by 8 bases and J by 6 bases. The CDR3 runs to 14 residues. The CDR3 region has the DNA TGTGCCAGCTGCGCGGAACAGGGGGCCTCCGAGCAGTACTTC. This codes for CASCAEQGASEQYF.

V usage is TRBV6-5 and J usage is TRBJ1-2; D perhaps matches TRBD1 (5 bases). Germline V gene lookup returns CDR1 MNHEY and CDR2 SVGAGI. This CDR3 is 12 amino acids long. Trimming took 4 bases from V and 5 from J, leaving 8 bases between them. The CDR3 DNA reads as TGTGCCAGCAGTTTCAGGGAATATGGCTACACCTTC. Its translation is CASSFREYGYTF.

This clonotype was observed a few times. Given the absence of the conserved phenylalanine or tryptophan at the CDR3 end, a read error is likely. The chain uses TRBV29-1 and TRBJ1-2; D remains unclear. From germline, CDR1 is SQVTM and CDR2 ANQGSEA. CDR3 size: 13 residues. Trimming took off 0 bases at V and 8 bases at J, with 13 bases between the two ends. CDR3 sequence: CSVEEAGGGGYTI. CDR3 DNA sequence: TGCAGCGTTGAAGAGGCGGGAGGTGGCGGCTACACCATC.

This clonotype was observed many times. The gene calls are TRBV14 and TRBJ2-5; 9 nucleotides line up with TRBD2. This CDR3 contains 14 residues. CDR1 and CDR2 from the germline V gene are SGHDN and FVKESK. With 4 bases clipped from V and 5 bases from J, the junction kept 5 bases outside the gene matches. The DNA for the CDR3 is TGTGCCAGCAGCCTAGCGGGGGTGGGCGAGACCCAGTACTTC. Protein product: CASSLAGVGETQYF.

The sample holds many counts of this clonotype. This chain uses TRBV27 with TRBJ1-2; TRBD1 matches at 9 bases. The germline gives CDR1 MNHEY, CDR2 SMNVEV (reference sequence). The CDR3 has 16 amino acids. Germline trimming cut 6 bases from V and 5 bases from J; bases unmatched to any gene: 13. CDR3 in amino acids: CASSLSPGQGFYGYTF. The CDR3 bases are TGTGCCAGCAGCCTATCGCCGGGACAGGGTTTTTATGGCTACACCTTC.

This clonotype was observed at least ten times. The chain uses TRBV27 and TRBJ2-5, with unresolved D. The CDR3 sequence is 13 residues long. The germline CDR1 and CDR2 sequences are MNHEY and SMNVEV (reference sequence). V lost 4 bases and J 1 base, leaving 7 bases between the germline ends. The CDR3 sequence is CASSYTTQETQYF. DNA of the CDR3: TGTGCCAGCAGTTATACTACCCAAGAGACCCAGTACTTC.

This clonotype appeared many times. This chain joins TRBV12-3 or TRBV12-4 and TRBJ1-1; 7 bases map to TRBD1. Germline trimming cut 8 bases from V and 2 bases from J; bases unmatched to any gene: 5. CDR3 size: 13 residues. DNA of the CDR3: TGTGCCAGCGGGGGGACAGCCAACACTGAAGCTTTCTTT. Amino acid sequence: CASGGTANTEAFF.

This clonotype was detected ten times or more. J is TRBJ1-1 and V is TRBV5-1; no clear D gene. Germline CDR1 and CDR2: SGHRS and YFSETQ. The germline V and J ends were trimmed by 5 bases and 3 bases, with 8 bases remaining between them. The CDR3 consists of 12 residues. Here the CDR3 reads CASRVLDTEAFF. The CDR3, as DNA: TGCGCCAGCAGGGTTCTGGACACTGAAGCTTTCTTT.

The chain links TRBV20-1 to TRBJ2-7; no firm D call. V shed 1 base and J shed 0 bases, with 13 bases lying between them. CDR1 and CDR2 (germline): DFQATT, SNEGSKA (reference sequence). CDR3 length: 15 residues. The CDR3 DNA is TGCAGTGCTAGAGGCGCCGGGTCTTTCTCCTACGAGCAGTACTTC. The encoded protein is CSARGAGSFSYEQYF.

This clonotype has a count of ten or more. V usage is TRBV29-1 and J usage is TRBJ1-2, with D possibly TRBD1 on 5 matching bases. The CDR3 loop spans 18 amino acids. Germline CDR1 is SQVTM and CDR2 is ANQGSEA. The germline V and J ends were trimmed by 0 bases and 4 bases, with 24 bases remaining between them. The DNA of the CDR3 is TGCAGCGTTGAAGACGCTCGAACCAGGGACGGAAAAAGCTATGGCTACACCTTC. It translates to CSVEDARTRDGKSYGYTF.

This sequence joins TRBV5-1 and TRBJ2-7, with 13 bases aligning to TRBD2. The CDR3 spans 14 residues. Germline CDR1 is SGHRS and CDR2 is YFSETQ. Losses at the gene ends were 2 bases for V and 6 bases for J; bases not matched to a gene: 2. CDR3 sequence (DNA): TGCGCCAGCAGCTTCGGGACTAGCGGGACCGAGCAGTACTTC. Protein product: CASSFGTSGTEQYF.